The source of this T cell receptor beta chain is a study of blood T cells in healthy people across ages (dated by TCRdb to between 2015 and 2017). Notes on the research overall: In model experiments, roughly one uniquely barcoded TCR beta cDNA molecule per two T cells was captured by template switching. Four age groups were formed from the donors: young (average approximately 15 years), middle-aged (around 41), aged (over 55) and long-lived (roughly 88). To avoid experimental bias, donors of different ages were distributed randomly across sequencing lanes. Two additional independent replicas of 1 million unique cDNA reads from the same blood draw were analyzed for two donors (one aged 18 to 30 and one aged 80 or older). Age-related changes in TCR beta repertoire diversity were measured in the study by deep sequencing normalized with unique cDNA molecular identifiers. Broader findings and caveats from the paper: Because donor CMV infection status was unknown, age-related changes in expanded clonotypes were potentially confounded. The long-lived group showed more naive CD4+ T cells, fewer expanded clones and increased TCR diversity than the aged group, suggesting age selection. As age increased, observed TCR beta diversity per million T cells dropped in a roughly linear way, and a significant reduction was already evident by age roughly 40. Conclusive comparison of naive and antigen-experienced compartments was prevented by the profiling of bulk unsorted PBMCs. Observed TCR beta diversity correlated strongly with the percentage of naive T cells measured by flow cytometry. Estimates of total diversity from one million sequenced T cells were regarded as lower bounds and underestimates.

Libraries were built with 5' RACE. A second PCR of roughly 6 to 11 cycles was performed with a sample-barcoded 5' primer and a J-beta primer mix. Each TCR beta cDNA molecule received a unique molecular identifier from a template-switch 5' adaptor carrying 12 random nucleotides. Each sample yielded at least 2.5 million CDR3-containing paired-end reads. All of the RNA was converted into first-strand cDNA using the Mint cDNA synthesis kit, with a TRBC-specific oligonucleotide serving as the primer. Following uracil-DNA glycosylase treatment, all cDNA underwent a first 18-cycle PCR with the universal primers M1SS and BC2_uni_R. As for the original processing: For normalization, 1 million high-quality reads were randomly selected from each sample, with every read carrying a distinct molecular identifier. Reads sharing molecular identifiers were discarded rather than binned into consensus sequences. MiTCR, run with a Q25 quality threshold and the strictest error-elimination algorithm, handled CDR3 identification, clonotype clustering and error correction. A nonparametric unseen species model using Euler transformation provided a lower-bound estimate of total TCR beta diversity. The public sequencing data were trimmed at Q25 with fastp and processed into clonotypes with MiXCR by TCRdb, which kept only in-frame beta chains. CDR3 protein sequences are deduplicated, and each keeps its most common genes and DNA. The V and J calls here are based on TCRdb, not the publication. The table for this sample lists roughly 1.9 million distinct CDR3 sequences; roughly two fifths of them were counted only once. 23% of the sample is held by the ten biggest clonotypes.

The junction shows trimming of 5 bases on V and 9 bases on J, plus 23 bases between the germline ends. Its CDR3 holds 16 amino acids, cysteine through phenylalanine. The DNA shown is the 48-base CDR3, in frame from base 1. Donors were around 37 systemically healthy Caucasian individuals from Russia aged roughly 6 to 100 years. Around 10 milliliters of peripheral blood were collected from each donor into EDTA-treated Vacutainer tubes. PBMCs were isolated by Ficoll-Paque density-gradient centrifugation, with at least 6.5 million obtained per sample. Trizol reagent was used to extract total RNA from the PBMCs, yielding at least 6 micrograms per sample. For every donor, an aliquot of PBMCs went through flow cytometry to measure the percentages of naive CD45RAhigh/CD27high T cells. On this clonotype: Its binding antigen is unknown. Base qualities are not provided; no much larger clone lies one nucleotide away.

The chain is encoded by TRBV12-3 or TRBV12-4 joined to TRBJ2-4; the D gene is perhaps TRBD1 or TRBD2, each of them matching over 5 bases. This receptor was identified in a human donor in good health. Sample: blood. At the DNA level, the sequence is TGTGCCAGCAGTCCCGTGGAGGCGGGTGGGGGATTCATTCAGTACTTC. It specifies CASSPVEAGGGFIQYF.